Shown below are 18 T cell receptor beta chains from a single sample sequenced in a study of blood T cell repertoires in COVID-19. Using immunoSEQ multiplex PCR, the repertoire was profiled, and TCRdb retains in-frame clones only, with some absent. The table has fewer than 250,000 clones, 85% seen once. Sequencing was performed on PBMCs or T cells enriched from blood (not recorded which). The receptors come from a woman between 45 and 60 years old with acute COVID-19.

The CDR3 DNA is TGTGCCAGCTCACCAAATGGGGGGGGAACTGAAGCTTTCTTT. Protein sequence: CASSPNGGGTEAFF. The chain uses TRBV18 and TRBJ1-1; tentative D call: TRBD1 (5 bases). CDR1 KGHSH and CDR2 LQKENI come from the germline V gene. The germline V and J ends were trimmed by 2 bases and 5 bases, with 12 bases remaining between them. CDR3 length: 14 residues.

This clone was detected a few times. This chain joins TRBV24-1 and TRBJ1-2; D not resolved. With 3 bases removed from V and 6 bases from J, the gap between germline ends came to 4 bases. This CDR3 comprises 11 residues. Germline CDR1 KGHDR, CDR2 SFDVKD. CDR3 sequence: CATSDGHGYTF. The CDR3 nucleotides are TGTGCCACCAGTGATGGGCATGGCTACACCTTC.

The rearrangement uses TRBV12-3 or TRBV12-4 and TRBJ1-2, with D perhaps TRBD1 (6 bases). The CDR3 is 12 amino acids. V was shortened by 8 bases and J by 2 bases, with 9 bases between the two germline ends. The CDR3 DNA reads as TGTGCCAGCGCCCAGGGGAACTATGGCTACACCTTC. Encoded protein: CASAQGNYGYTF.

The J gene is TRBJ1-2, the V gene TRBV15; D might be TRBD1 (6 bases). Germline V CDR1 and CDR2: LNHNV, YYDKDF (reference sequence). Deletions cut 8 bases from V and 6 bases from J, with 19 bases between. The CDR3 totals 14 residues. CDR3 amino acids: CATRKFGQSHGYTF. The CDR3 region has the DNA TGTGCCACCCGGAAATTTGGACAGAGCCATGGCTACACCTTC.

This chain uses TRBV6-1 with TRBJ1-1; 7 nucleotides match TRBD1. J gave up 2 bases and V 3 bases, and 3 bases lay outside the gene matches. Germline V gives CDR1 MNHNS, CDR2 SASEGT. The CDR3 is 14 residues long. CDR3 bases: TGTGCCAGCAGTGAGGGGACAGACAACACTGAAGCTTTCTTT. It is translated as CASSEGTDNTEAFF.

In its sample, this clone was seen once. The gene calls are TRBV2 and TRBJ2-1; 11 nucleotides match TRBD2. Per the germline V gene, CDR1 is SNHLY and CDR2 is FYNNEI. Trimming at V came to 2 bases and at J to 8 bases, leaving 5 bases not matched to a gene. The CDR3 is made up of 15 amino acids. CDR3 loop: CASSETLAGGDEQFF. For the CDR3, the DNA is TGTGCCAGCAGTGAAACCCTAGCGGGGGGCGATGAGCAGTTCTTC.

The V call is TRBV7-3, the J call TRBJ2-5; tentatively, D is TRBD2 (5 bases). This CDR3 region has 16 residues. Trimming stripped 1 base from V and 3 bases from J, with 15 bases between. Germline-derived CDR1 and CDR2 are SGHTA and FQGTGA. The CDR3 sequence: CASSLSGSAGKETQYF. The CDR3, as DNA: TGTGCCAGCAGCTTAAGCGGGTCGGCCGGAAAAGAGACCCAGTACTTC.

The gene calls are TRBV30 and TRBJ1-5; TRBD1 is a possible D gene (6 bases). Germline V CDR1 and CDR2: GTSNPN, SVGIG (reference sequence). This CDR3 has 13 amino acids. V gave up 1 base and J gave up 4 bases, with 8 bases separating them. CDR3 sequence reads: CAWSGGLNQPQHF. The CDR3 nucleotides read TGTGCCTGGAGTGGGGGGCTTAATCAGCCCCAGCATTTT.

This rearrangement joins TRBV7-2 to TRBJ1-2, with 9 bases identical to TRBD1. CDR1 and CDR2 (germline): SGHTA, FQGNSA. The CDR3 runs 15 residues. Unmatched junction bases numbered 13, after V lost 6 bases and J lost 8 bases. The DNA for the CDR3 is TGTGCCAGCAGTCCCAGTCCTAACAGGGGGCAGGGCTACACCTTC. Amino acid sequence: CASSPSPNRGQGYTF.

This clone was counted a single time. CDR3 sequence: CASRLTNVQPQHF. In DNA, the CDR3 is TGTGCCTCCCGCCTTACAAACGTCCAGCCCCAGCATTTT. This chain uses TRBV24-1 with TRBJ1-5; D is undetermined. V gave up 12 bases and J gave up 7 bases, with 18 bases separating them. CDR3 length: 13 residues. Germline CDR1 KGHDR, CDR2 SFDVKD.

The gene calls are TRBV3-1 (or the pseudogene TRBV3-2) and TRBJ1-1, with 9 bases aligning to TRBD1. The V segment lost 3 bases and the J segment 1 base; nucleotides outside the gene matches: 15. The CDR3 loop spans 19 amino acids. Germline CDR1 and CDR2: LGHDT and YNNKEL (reference sequence). CDR3 protein: CASSQLRANRGHWNTEAFF. The CDR3 nucleotides read TGTGCCAGCAGCCAGCTTCGGGCGAACAGGGGGCATTGGAACACTGAAGCTTTCTTT.

The chain couples TRBV6-6 to TRBJ1-6; D possibly corresponds to TRBD1 (6 bases). Per the germline V gene, CDR1 is MNHNY and CDR2 is SVGAGI (reference sequence). The CDR3 has 17 residues. The V and J ends lost 5 bases and 6 bases respectively, with 20 bases between them. CDR3: CASSPLGTPNSNSPLHF. The CDR3 DNA reads TGTGCCAGCAGTCCACTTGGGACACCGAATAGTAATTCACCCCTCCACTTT.

The chain couples TRBV6-5 to TRBJ1-2; 8 nucleotides line up with TRBD1. Germline V gene sequence: CDR1 MNHEY, CDR2 SVGAGI. V was clipped by 2 bases and J by 8 bases; unmatched bases: 4. The CDR3 length is 13 residues. The CDR3 sequence: CASSYQGARGYTF. The CDR3 DNA follows: TGTGCCAGCAGTTACCAGGGGGCGAGGGGCTACACCTTC.

The sample holds one count of this clone. The chain couples TRBV5-1 to TRBJ1-2; TRBD1 matches at 8 bases. The CDR3 runs to 16 residues. V was clipped by 3 bases and J by 0 bases; unmatched bases: 7. Germline CDR1 is SGHRS and CDR2 is YFSETQ. CDR3 in DNA: TGCGCCAGCAGCTCGACAGGGGACAGAGCTAACTATGGCTACACCTTC. It specifies CASSSTGDRANYGYTF.

The V gene is TRBV5-1, the J gene TRBJ2-3; 8 nucleotides agree with TRBD2. With V trimmed by 3 bases and J by 0 bases, 12 bases remained unmatched. Germline CDR1 SGHRS, CDR2 YFSETQ. The CDR3 is 18 residues long. The chain's CDR3 is CASSSKGVAGSSTDTQYF. As DNA, the CDR3 is TGCGCCAGCAGCTCCAAGGGGGTAGCGGGGTCTAGCACAGATACGCAGTATTTT.

The gene calls are TRBV29-1 and TRBJ2-7, with D uncertain. The CDR3 has 13 amino acids. Germline CDR1 and CDR2: SQVTM and ANQGSEA. Trimming left V 7 bases short and J 3 bases short, with 16 bases between. CDR3 sequence reads: CSAGGRQVYEQYF. The CDR3 coding sequence is TGCAGCGCCGGTGGTAGGCAGGTCTACGAGCAGTACTTC.

CDR3 loop: CASRQTDNSPLHF. DNA of the CDR3: TGTGCCAGCAGACAGACGGATAATTCACCCCTCCACTTT. The chain joins TRBV6-6 to TRBJ1-6, with D unresolved. Per the germline V gene, CDR1 is MNHNY and CDR2 is SVGAGI (reference sequence). CDR3 length: 13 residues. V lost 6 bases and J 5 bases, leaving 8 bases between the germline ends.

The chain joins TRBV15 to TRBJ2-7; 10 bases fit TRBD1. V was clipped by 3 bases and J by 3 bases; unmatched bases: 5. Per germline, CDR1 LNHNV and CDR2 YYDKDF (reference sequence). The CDR3 spans 15 residues. CDR3 DNA sequence: TGTGCCACCAGCAGGAGGACAGGGGGACACTACGAGCAGTACTTC. Protein product: CATSRRTGGHYEQYF.